A selection of T cell receptor beta chains follows, all from one sample in a study of response to subunit inactivated influenza vaccine. TCRdb processed the RT-PCR reads anew with MiXCR; each CDR3 protein has one entry. The sample holds 500,000 to 550,000 distinct CDR3 sequences; roughly 23% are singletons and the top ten take roughly 2.8%. These data were also reused for a study on T cells expressing NK-cell markers.

Sequencing was performed on CD4+ T cells sorted from PBMCs, taken about 13 days after vaccination. Every receptor here comes from a man aged 50 to 59 who received an inactivated influenza vaccine. Both conserved end residues are trimmed from each CDR3. Each record gives: J gene, V gene, CDR3 protein.

TRBJ2-6 | TRBV7-2 | ASSLHPSGANVLT
TRBJ2-3 | TRBV25-1 | ASRHTSDTQY
TRBJ2-1 | TRBV6-5 | ASSYSSGTYNEQF
TRBJ2-1 | TRBV12-3/TRBV12-4 | ATRVLGNNEQF
TRBJ2-7 | TRBV21-1 | ATGFEGSQEQY
TRBJ2-5 | TRBV5-8 | ASSLGSLGFQETQY
TRBJ2-2 | TRBV7-8 | ASSLDGGELF
TRBJ1-2 | TRBV19 | ASSIRRQGSGYT
TRBJ2-3 | TRBV5-5 | ASSLDQRTQY
TRBJ2-3 | TRBV28 | ASSLQSTDTQY
TRBJ1-5 | TRBV20-1 | SARRAENQPQH
TRBJ1-2 | TRBV20-1 | SAKSGTGDGYT
TRBJ2-1 | TRBV7-8 | ASSLVQGAHEQF
TRBJ2-7 | TRBV29-1 | SVLKLAGVAYEQY
TRBJ2-3 | TRBV3-1 | ASSREGGPTDTQY
TRBJ1-1 | TRBV11-2 | ASSSRLRNTEAF
TRBJ2-5 | TRBV12-3/TRBV12-4 | ASSPGFGPQETQY
TRBJ1-2 | TRBV29-1 | SVDRAYGYT
TRBJ1-4 | TRBV28 | ASSPTGSTNEKLF
TRBJ2-7 | TRBV6-2/TRBV6-3 | ASSLQDKVYEQY
TRBJ2-3 | TRBV12-3/TRBV12-4 | ASSFWGRGADTQY
TRBJ1-1 | TRBV4-3 | ASSAPGRRTEAF
TRBJ2-5 | TRBV6-5 | ASSVLAERATQY
TRBJ1-5 | TRBV6-2/TRBV6-3 | ASSYPTNLQGQGNQPQH
TRBJ2-7 | TRBV5-1 | ASSLGGPGTYEQY
TRBJ1-2 | TRBV20-1 | SAIRQRLYGYT
TRBJ1-2 | TRBV2 | ASGRGLGGYT
TRBJ2-3 | TRBV7-3 | ASSPSGNRGEQY
TRBJ2-7 | TRBV7-8 | ASSLARGVSSYEQY
TRBJ2-5 | TRBV11-2 | ASSRRAGTNWGQY
TRBJ2-3 | TRBV27 | ASSVSGRAGDTQY
TRBJ2-7 | TRBV4-2 | ASSQWSGGPNEQY
TRBJ2-1 | TRBV6-1 | ASSGTSGRDYNEQF
TRBJ2-3 | TRBV6-2/TRBV6-3 | ASSYQAPGTDTQY
TRBJ2-1 | TRBV20-1 | SAIINNEQF
TRBJ2-5 | TRBV11-2 | ASSPKAPLRTGGHETQY
TRBJ2-7 | TRBV4-2 | ASSQESRGPPNGEQY
TRBJ2-1 | TRBV5-1 | ASSGTSGSLYNEQF
TRBJ2-5 | TRBV29-1 | SVVTGPETQY
TRBJ2-7 | TRBV25-1 | ASSAGQGVSYEQY
TRBJ2-3 | TRBV7-2 | ASRLQLSTDTQY
TRBJ1-1 | TRBV5-1 | ASALFRTDRNTEAF
TRBJ2-7 | TRBV15 | ATSRLAGGPREQY
TRBJ1-1 | TRBV7-2 | ASSSMGQGNTEAF
TRBJ2-2 | TRBV18 | ASSPQYRTGYTGELF
TRBJ1-2 | TRBV20-1 | SAQIRANYGYT
TRBJ1-5 | TRBV20-1 | SASAGEYQPQH
TRBJ2-1 | TRBV29-1 | SVDRSGGNEQF
TRBJ1-1 | TRBV3-1 | ASSQNTPNTEAF
TRBJ2-2 | TRBV3-1 | ASSQDPTFPSSGELF
TRBJ1-1 | TRBV24-1 | ATSDTTTAGTEAF
TRBJ2-2 | TRBV10-3 | AISSVTGELF
TRBJ2-2 | TRBV3-1 | ASSRNREGGELF
TRBJ2-1 | TRBV12-3/TRBV12-4 | ASSLTSGGRWEQF
TRBJ2-1 | TRBV3-1 | ASSGTSGVPNEQF
TRBJ2-4 | TRBV18 | ASSPGSAQDMAKNIQY
TRBJ2-5 | TRBV11-2 | ASSADREKGTQY
TRBJ2-7 | TRBV20-1 | SAQLAAAYEQY
TRBJ1-4 | TRBV24-1 | ATFLDRVGEKLF